These 13 T cell receptor beta chains were sequenced from one sample in a study of cytomegalovirus exposure and HLA in healthy donors. 60 Vbeta and 13 Jbeta primers were used in PCR. Profiled with immunoSEQ multiplex PCR; TCRdb holds only in-frame clones, not every one. The profile shows over 30,000 clones, 75% to 85% of them singletons. Sequenced material: PBMCs. These receptors all come from a male donor in good health and CMV-seronegative.

This clone was seen a handful of times. The V gene is TRBV4-2, the J gene TRBJ2-2; 10 bases match TRBD2. This CDR3 comprises 16 residues. J gave up 6 bases and V 0 bases, and 4 bases lay outside the gene matches. Germline-derived CDR1 and CDR2 are LGHNA and YNFKEQ. The CDR3 region has the DNA TGTGCCAGCAGCCAAGACACTAGCGGGGACTCCGGGGAGCTGTTTTTT. Translating it yields CASSQDTSGDSGELFF.

This chain uses TRBV30 with TRBJ2-3, with 11 bases lining up with TRBD2. The trim removed 2 bases at V and 5 bases at J, leaving 3 bases unmatched. Looked up from germline, CDR1 is GTSNPN and CDR2 is SVGIG (reference sequence). The CDR3 length is 14 residues. This CDR3 is CAWSLAGGVDTQYF. CDR3 DNA sequence: TGTGCCTGGAGTCTAGCGGGAGGAGTAGATACGCAGTATTTT.

The chain joins TRBV5-1 to TRBJ1-1; TRBD1 agrees at 7 bases. The germline V gene has CDR1 SGHRS and CDR2 YFSETQ. V was pared by 4 bases and J by 3 bases, with 3 bases of the junction left unmatched. The CDR3 loop spans 13 amino acids. CDR3 residues: CASSPGTDTEAFF. CDR3 nucleotide sequence: TGCGCCAGCAGCCCTGGGACAGACACTGAAGCTTTCTTT.

This clone was counted once. CDR3: CASSLQSGEQYF. CDR3 nucleotides: TGCGCCAGCAGCTTACAGTCCGGCGAGCAGTACTTC. The chain employs TRBV5-1 and TRBJ2-7; no firm D call. This CDR3 has 12 residues. The V gene's germline CDR1 is SGHRS and CDR2 YFSETQ. Trimming shortened V by 2 bases and J by 6 bases, and 9 bases separated the two germline ends. The full variable domain, its missing parts supplied by reference TRBV5-1 and TRBJ2-7, is KAGVTQTPRYLIKTRGQQVTLSCSPISGHRSVSWYQQTPGQGLQFLFEYFSETQRNKGNFPGRFSGRQFSNSRSEMNVSTLELGDSALYLCASSLQSGEQYFGPGTRLTVT.

This clone was detected once. This rearrangement joins TRBV6-5 to TRBJ2-2; D unclear. Per the germline V gene, CDR1 is MNHEY and CDR2 is SVGAGI. This CDR3 has 15 amino acids. Trimming took off 6 bases at V and 0 bases at J, with 11 bases between the two ends. The CDR3 DNA reads TGTGCCAGCAGGGCCGCGGTGGCGAACACCGGGGAGCTGTTTTTT. Translated, it gives CASRAAVANTGELFF.

The V call is TRBV11-2, the J call TRBJ1-5; D gene uncertain. Germline V gene lookup returns CDR1 SGHAT and CDR2 FQNNGV. CDR3 length: 14 amino acids. V was shortened by 1 base and J by 0 bases, with 4 bases between the two germline ends. The CDR3 DNA sequence: TGTGCCAGCAGCTTAGGGCATAGCAATCAGCCCCAGCATTTT. Translation: CASSLGHSNQPQHF.

This chain joins TRBV18 and TRBJ2-1; TRBD2 matches 8 bases. This CDR3 has 14 residues. CDR1 KGHSH and CDR2 LQKENI come from the germline V gene. With V trimmed by 4 bases and J by 8 bases, 7 bases remained unmatched. CDR3 DNA sequence: TGTGCCAGCTCACGGGACTCGGGAGGGGATGAGCAGTTCTTC. It specifies CASSRDSGGDEQFF. Together with reference TRBV18 and TRBJ2-1, the CDR3 gives the full variable domain: NAGVMQNPRHLVRRRGQEARLRCSPMKGHSHVYWYRQLPEEGLKFMVYLQKENIIDESGMPKERFSAEFPKEGPSILRIQQVVRGDSAAYFCASSRDSGGDEQFFGPGTRLTVL.

The rearrangement joins TRBV9 to TRBJ1-2; 10 bases are shared with TRBD1. Germline CDR1 SGDLS, CDR2 YYNGEE. V was pared by 3 bases and J by 7 bases, with 9 bases of the junction left unmatched. The CDR3 is 15 residues long. CDR3 nucleotide sequence: TGTGCCAGCAGCGAGGGACAGGGGCCGCCTGGTGGCTACACCTTC. It encodes CASSEGQGPPGGYTF.

The chain carries TRBV7-3 and TRBJ1-1; a weak D match, TRBD1 (6 bases). The V end lost 7 bases, the J end lost 0 bases, and 12 bases lay between the germline ends. Germline CDR1 SGHTA, CDR2 FQGTGA. The CDR3 length is 14 residues. The CDR3 DNA reads as TGTGCCAGCAAGAAGGACAGCTTGAACACTGAAGCTTTCTTT. Protein: CASKKDSLNTEAFF.

This rearrangement joins TRBV4-3 to TRBJ2-7; TRBD2 matches 8 bases. The CDR3 runs to 16 residues. Germline CDR1 and CDR2: LGHNA and YSLEER. The trim removed 2 bases at V and 2 bases at J, leaving 8 bases unmatched. The CDR3: CASSQHQRGFPYEQYF. As DNA, the CDR3 is TGCGCCAGCAGCCAACACCAGCGGGGGTTCCCCTACGAGCAGTACTTC.

The V and J genes are TRBV28 and TRBJ2-3; 10 nucleotides match TRBD2. V was pared by 3 bases and J by 2 bases, with 8 bases of the junction left unmatched. CDR1 and CDR2 (germline): MDHEN, SYDVKM. This CDR3 region has 17 residues. The CDR3 bases are TGTGCCAGCAGTTTCCCTCGGACTAGCGGAAACACAGATACGCAGTATTTT. This translates into CASSFPRTSGNTDTQYF. Supplemented by reference TRBV28 and TRBJ2-3, the full variable domain reads DVKVTQSSRYLVKRTGEKVFLECVQDMDHENMFWYRQDPGLGLRLIYFSYDVKMKEKGDIPEGYSVSREKKERFSLILESASTNQTSMYLCASSFPRTSGNTDTQYFGPGTRLTVL.

This chain joins TRBV18 and TRBJ1-5; D remains ambiguous. Germline-derived CDR1 and CDR2 are KGHSH and LQKENI. V was pared by 4 bases and J by 4 bases, with 8 bases between. The length of the CDR3 is 13 residues. DNA of the CDR3: TGTGCCAGCTCACGGGCCCTTAATCAGCCCCAGCATTTT. It codes for CASSRALNQPQHF.

This chain joins TRBV28 and TRBJ2-7, with 10 bases aligning to TRBD2. The V segment lost 5 bases and the J segment 3 bases; nucleotides outside the gene matches: 10. Germline V lookup: CDR1 MDHEN, CDR2 SYDVKM. The CDR3 contains 16 residues. The CDR3 region is CASSPQGSGRSYEQYF. The DNA of the CDR3 is TGTGCCAGCAGTCCCCAAGGTAGCGGGAGGAGCTACGAGCAGTACTTC.